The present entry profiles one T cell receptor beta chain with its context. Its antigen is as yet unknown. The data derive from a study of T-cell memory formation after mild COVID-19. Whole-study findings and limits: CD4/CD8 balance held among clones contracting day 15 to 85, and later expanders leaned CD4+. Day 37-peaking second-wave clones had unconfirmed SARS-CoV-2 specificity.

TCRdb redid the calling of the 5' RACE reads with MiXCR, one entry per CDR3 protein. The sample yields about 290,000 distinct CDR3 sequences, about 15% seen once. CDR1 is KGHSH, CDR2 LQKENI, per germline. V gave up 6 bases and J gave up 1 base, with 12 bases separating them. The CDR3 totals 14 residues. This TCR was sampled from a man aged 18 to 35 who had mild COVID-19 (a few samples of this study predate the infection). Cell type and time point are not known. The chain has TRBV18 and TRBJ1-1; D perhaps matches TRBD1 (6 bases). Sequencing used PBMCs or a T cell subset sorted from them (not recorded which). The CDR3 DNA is TGTGCCAGCTCCGCCACAGGGACGAACACTGAAGCTTTCTTT. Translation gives CASSATGTNTEAFF.